This TCR beta chain was identified in a study of blood T cell repertoires in COVID-19. As for the study in general: Donors in the United States, Italy and Spain gave samples during acute or convalescent COVID-19. PBMCs, B-cell-depleted T cells, or T cells provided the cDNA or gDNA that made up the material.

The CDR3 has 13 amino acids. The ends lost 10 bases at V and 7 bases at J; junction bases unmatched: 8. Germline V gene data show CDR1 as MDHEN and CDR2 as SYDVKM. Under the authors' procedure: Scientists estimated how many nucleated cells there were by amplifying reference gene primers. Clones were sequenced by immunoSEQ multiplex PCR, and TCRdb holds only the in-frame ones, with some missing. From that table come the V and J calls and clone size; the DNA was used to work out D and trimming. This table holds under 300,000 clones, around four fifths found once. This TCR was recovered from a woman aged 50 to 60 who had recovered from COVID-19. The chain employs TRBV28 and TRBJ1-5; 9 bases line up with TRBD1. The sequenced material came from peripheral blood. The CDR3 DNA follows: TGTGCCACCCTGGGACAGGGTAGCCAGCCCCAGCATTTT. As protein: CATLGQGSQPQHF.